Sequencing of this T cell receptor beta chain was carried out in a study of blood T cell repertoires in COVID-19. As for the study in general: The study drew acute and convalescent COVID-19 samples from the United States, Italy and Spain.

Data came from immunoSEQ multiplex PCR; TCRdb stores just in-frame clones and leaves some out. The sample yields tens of thousands of clones, about nine tenths seen once. This clone was found a few times. Trimming took 3 bases from V and 4 from J, leaving 9 bases between them. CDR3 length: 13 amino acids. The chain recombines TRBV12-3 or TRBV12-4 with TRBJ1-1; D possibly corresponds to TRBD1 (5 bases). The TCR was taken from a man aged 45-60 years with active COVID-19. Specimen: peripheral blood. The CDR3 nucleotides are TGTGCCAGCAGTTTGCAAGGGGCCACTGAAGCTTTCTTT. Protein: CASSLQGATEAFF.